These T cell receptor beta chains were read from a single sample in a study of T-cell memory formation after mild COVID-19. TCRdb redid the calling of the 5' RACE reads with MiXCR, one entry per CDR3 protein. The top ten hold under 25% of the sample, which has fewer than 300,000 distinct CDR3 sequences, more than 15% seen once. Sequenced sample: PBMCs or a T cell subset sorted from them (not recorded which). Receptors were obtained from a young man who had mild COVID-19 (a few samples of this study predate the infection). Cell type and time point are not known. CDR3s include the opening cysteine and the closing phenylalanine or tryptophan. The D gene is left open where the match is weak. Expanded clones are given a class, and other clones once, few, many or no size at all.

>.|TRBJ2-1|TRBV10-3|.
CAISDAGGDYNEQFF
TGTGCCATCAGTGACGCAGGGGGGGACTACAATGAGCAGTTCTTC
>.|TRBJ1-4|TRBV6-2/TRBV6-3|.
CASTGEGVGDNEKLFF
TGTGCCAGCACCGGGGAGGGAGTTGGTGATAATGAAAAACTGTTTTTT
>.|TRBJ1-2|TRBV10-3|many
CAILGQTGYTF
TGTGCCATCCTTGGACAGACCGGCTACACCTTC
>.|TRBJ2-7|TRBV5-4|.
CASSSEDSRSYEQYF
TGTGCCAGCAGCTCCGAGGACAGTAGATCCTACGAGCAGTACTTC
>TRBD2|TRBJ2-3|TRBV5-5|few
CASSFRLAGGPNTQYF
TGTGCCAGCAGCTTCCGACTAGCGGGGGGGCCTAATACGCAGTATTTT
>.|TRBJ2-7|TRBV7-2|few
CASSLAGGNYEQYF
TGTGCCAGCAGCTTAGCCGGCGGGAACTACGAGCAGTACTTC
>.|TRBJ1-3|TRBV5-5|.
CASSLDPSGNTIYF
TGTGCCAGCAGCTTGGACCCCTCTGGAAACACCATATATTTT
>.|TRBJ2-7|TRBV6-2/TRBV6-3|.
CASSYPQVGYEQYF
TGTGCCAGCAGTTATCCACAGGTGGGGTACGAGCAGTACTTC
>.|TRBJ2-5|TRBV7-8|.
CASIFRPQETQYF
TGTGCCAGCATCTTTAGGCCCCAAGAGACCCAGTACTTC
>.|TRBJ1-4|TRBV7-9|.
CASSSEGLLREKLFF
TGTGCCAGCAGCTCGGAGGGACTTCTTAGGGAAAAACTGTTTTTT
>.|TRBJ2-2|TRBV5-1|.
CASSGSEGELFF
TGCGCCAGCAGCGGTAGCGAGGGGGAGCTGTTTTTT
>TRBD1|TRBJ1-2|TRBV4-1|.
CASSQDTAYRGRGYTF
TGCGCCAGCAGCCAAGATACCGCCTACAGGGGCCGTGGCTACACCTTC
>TRBD1|TRBJ1-2|TRBV4-3|few
CASSPDRGTGGYTF
TGCGCCAGCAGCCCCGACAGGGGGACGGGTGGCTACACCTTC
>.|TRBJ1-1|TRBV28|.
CASSFPGPRTEAFF
TGTGCCAGCAGTTTCCCGGGACCGCGCACTGAAGCTTTCTTT
>TRBD2|TRBJ2-7|TRBV4-1|.
CASSQGEGRGRYYEQYF
TGCGCCAGCAGCCAAGGGGAGGGCCGCGGCCGTTACTACGAGCAGTACTTC
>.|TRBJ2-5|TRBV4-1|.
CASSQATGYQETQYF
TGCGCCAGCAGCCAAGCTACGGGGTACCAAGAGACCCAGTACTTC
>TRBD1|TRBJ2-6|TRBV4-1|.
CASSATGAGANVLTF
TGCGCCAGCAGCGCTACAGGGGCTGGGGCCAACGTCCTGACTTTC
>.|TRBJ2-5|TRBV20-1|.
CSASRAGETQYF
TGCAGTGCTAGTAGGGCCGGGGAGACCCAGTACTTC
>TRBD2|TRBJ2-2|TRBV20-1|few
CSANSGGATGELFF
TGCAGTGCTAATAGCGGGGGCGCTACCGGGGAGCTGTTTTTT
>.|TRBJ2-3|TRBV7-9|.
CASSALLDTQYF
TGTGCCAGCAGCGCGTTACTAGATACGCAGTATTTT
>.|TRBJ2-7|TRBV20-1|few
CSARGPFNYEQYF
TGCAGTGCTAGAGGACCTTTCAACTACGAGCAGTACTTC
>.|TRBJ2-5|TRBV7-2|many
CASSLGGPRETQYF
TGTGCCAGCAGCTTGGGGGGACCTAGGGAGACCCAGTACTTC
>.|TRBJ1-2|TRBV3-1|many
CASSQYRNGYTF
TGTGCCAGCAGCCAATACCGGAATGGCTACACCTTC
>TRBD1|TRBJ2-1|TRBV27|many
CASSLNWDRNNEQFF
TGTGCCAGCAGTTTAAATTGGGACAGAAACAATGAGCAGTTCTTC
>TRBD2|TRBJ2-3|TRBV12-3/TRBV12-4|.
CASSRLAGFSADTQYF
TGTGCCAGCAGCCGCCTAGCGGGGTTCTCGGCAGATACGCAGTATTTT
>TRBD1|TRBJ1-2|TRBV7-9|many
CASSLLAQGDYGYTF
TGTGCCAGCAGCTTACTGGCGCAGGGGGATTATGGCTACACCTTC
>TRBD2|TRBJ2-5|TRBV30|.
CAWSFSGASETQYF
TGTGCCTGGAGTTTTAGCGGGGCCTCAGAGACCCAGTACTTC
>.|TRBJ1-5|TRBV7-9|few
CASSPVDGRGQPQHF
TGTGCCAGCAGCCCCGTGGACGGGCGGGGGCAGCCCCAGCATTTT
>.|TRBJ1-1|TRBV20-1|few
CSASGLGERVGTEAFF
TGCAGTGCTAGTGGGCTGGGTGAAAGGGTTGGCACTGAAGCTTTCTTT
>.|TRBJ1-6|TRBV7-2|few
CASSFPLRGSPLHF
TGTGCCAGCAGCTTTCCGTTGAGGGGTTCACCCCTCCACTTT
>.|TRBJ2-2|TRBV27|.
CASSLRGAGTGELFF
TGTGCCAGCAGTTTACGAGGGGCGGGCACCGGGGAGCTGTTTTTT
>.|TRBJ1-6|TRBV7-2|.
CASSLAGRELNPLHF
TGTGCCAGCAGCTTAGCCGGACGCGAATTGAACCCCCTCCACTTT
>TRBD1|TRBJ2-3|TRBV7-9|few
CASSIIRDRGLADTQYF
TGTGCCAGCAGCATAATCCGGGACAGGGGGCTCGCAGATACGCAGTATTTT